The 16 T cell receptor beta chains reported below all come from one sample, sequenced in a study of blood T cell repertoires in COVID-19. This table comes from immunoSEQ multiplex PCR, and its TCRdb copy is limited to in-frame clones, with some not included. The sample consists of some 65,000 clones, roughly 88% of them appearing once. Sequencing was carried out using peripheral blood. The receptors here all came from a man aged 45-65 years with COVID-19, enrolled during active disease.

There are a few counts of this clone. The chain couples TRBV6-5 to TRBJ1-6; unclear D gene. The CDR3 runs 14 residues. The ends were cut back, 0 bases at V and 8 bases at J, with 8 bases in the middle. CDR1 MNHEY and CDR2 SVGAGI come from the germline V gene. In nucleotides, the CDR3 is TGTGCCAGCAGTTACTCGGGAGAAGATTCACCCCTCCACTTT. Translated: CASSYSGEDSPLHF.

V is TRBV11-2 and J is TRBJ1-1; D remains ambiguous. The CDR3 totals 13 residues. V shed 1 base and J shed 0 bases, with 3 bases lying between them. Looked up from germline, CDR1 is SGHAT and CDR2 is FQNNGV. This CDR3 reads CASSLVVNTEAFF. In nucleotides, the CDR3 is TGTGCCAGCAGCTTAGTAGTGAACACTGAAGCTTTCTTT.

The rearrangement uses TRBV7-2 and TRBJ2-1, with 8 bases lining up with TRBD2. The CDR3 has 16 residues. The ends lost 3 bases at V and 4 bases at J; junction bases unmatched: 8. Germline V gives CDR1 SGHTA, CDR2 FQGNSA. This CDR3 reads CASSFSVSGSYNEQFF. The CDR3 DNA reads TGTGCCAGCAGCTTTTCGGTCAGCGGGAGTTACAATGAGCAGTTCTTC.

This chain connects TRBV10-3 to TRBJ1-2; 9 positions agree with TRBD1. V gave up 6 bases and J gave up 4 bases; unmatched junction bases: 6. This CDR3 contains 14 residues. Germline V lookup: CDR1 ENHRY, CDR2 SYGVKD. Here the CDR3 reads CAIREGTGTYGYTF. The CDR3 nucleotides are TGTGCCATCAGGGAAGGGACAGGGACCTATGGCTACACCTTC.

The CDR3 DNA is TGTGCCAGCAGCCAGACAGCGAACCCCATTTCACCCCTCCACTTT. Translating it yields CASSQTANPISPLHF. The chain couples TRBV3-1 (or the pseudogene TRBV3-2) to TRBJ1-6; TRBD1 might be the D (5 bases). V shed 3 bases and J shed 9 bases, with 15 bases lying between them. CDR3 length: 15 residues. In germline, CDR1 is LGHDT, CDR2 YNNKEL (reference sequence).

V is TRBV7-6 and J is TRBJ2-7; 11 bases line up with TRBD2. There are 15 residues in the CDR3. With V trimmed by 2 bases and J by 2 bases, 2 bases remained unmatched. CDR1 is SGHVS, CDR2 FNYEAQ, per germline. In DNA form, the CDR3 reads TGTGCCAGCAGCTTAAAACTAGCGGGGGCCTACGAGCAGTACTTC. It yields the protein CASSLKLAGAYEQYF.

The chain is built from TRBV9 and TRBJ1-2; a possible D gene is TRBD1 (5 bases). The CDR3 sequence is 16 residues long. Germline lookup yields CDR1 SGDLS and CDR2 YYNGEE. The ends were cut back, 2 bases at V and 1 base at J, with 15 bases in the middle. The CDR3 DNA reads TGTGCCAGCAGCGTCCTAGACAGATCGTTTAACTATGGCTACACCTTC. Translating gives CASSVLDRSFNYGYTF.

The chain employs TRBV5-1 and TRBJ1-2, with a tentative D call TRBD1 (5 bases). CDR1 is SGHRS and CDR2 is YFSETQ in the germline V gene. Trimming left V 0 bases short and J 6 bases short, with 12 bases between. The CDR3 totals 14 residues. In DNA form, the CDR3 reads TGCGCCAGCAGCTTGGAGCAGGGAATTAATGGCTACACCTTC. It yields the protein CASSLEQGINGYTF. The full variable domain, in which reference TRBV5-1 and TRBJ1-2 provide the parts outside the CDR3, is KAGVTQTPRYLIKTRGQQVTLSCSPISGHRSVSWYQQTPGQGLQFLFEYFSETQRNKGNFPGRFSGRQFSNSRSEMNVSTLELGDSALYLCASSLEQGINGYTFGSGTRLTVV.

V gene TRBV7-9 combines with J gene TRBJ1-3; D unresolved. CDR1 and CDR2 (germline): SEHNR, FQNEAQ (reference sequence). The CDR3 runs 17 residues. The V gene lost 5 bases and the J gene lost 2 bases, with 19 bases spanning the gap. The CDR3 here is CASSPLVHSSAGNTIYF. CDR3 DNA sequence: TGTGCCAGCAGCCCCTTAGTTCACAGCTCAGCTGGAAACACCATATATTTT.

In this sample, this clone turned up a few times. The rearrangement uses TRBV2 and TRBJ2-1; 9 nucleotides line up with TRBD1. The CDR3 has 14 residues. The germline CDR1 and CDR2 sequences are SNHLY and FYNNEI. V lost 3 bases to trimming and J lost 8 bases; unmatched junction nucleotides: 5. The CDR3 reads CASSDLQGAYEQFF. The CDR3 bases are TGTGCCAGCAGTGATCTACAGGGGGCCTATGAGCAGTTCTTC.

For the CDR3, the DNA is TGTGCCAGCAGTCCCGAGGCAGATACGCAGTATTTT. Encoded protein: CASSPEADTQYF. This chain connects TRBV27 to TRBJ2-3, with no clear D. The germline V gene encodes CDR1 MNHEY and CDR2 SMNVEV (reference sequence). V lost 5 bases and J lost 4, with 7 bases in between. The CDR3 is 12 amino acids.

The chain uses TRBV7-2 and TRBJ2-3; D is perhaps TRBD2 (6 bases). Deletions cut 8 bases from V and 0 bases from J, with 9 bases between. This CDR3 comprises 13 residues. Germline CDR1 and CDR2: SGHTA and FQGNSA. The CDR3 reads CASSRESTDTQYF. CDR3 coding DNA: TGTGCCAGCTCACGGGAGAGCACAGATACGCAGTATTTT.

V gene TRBV5-4 combines with J gene TRBJ2-3; maybe TRBD2 (5 bases). The CDR3 totals 15 residues. Trimming took 4 bases from V and 5 from J, leaving 17 bases between them. Germline V CDR1 and CDR2: SGHNT, YYREEE (reference sequence). The CDR3 sequence is CASSPPGVQGDTQYF. CDR3 nucleotide sequence: TGTGCCAGCAGCCCCCCCGGGGTCCAAGGAGATACGCAGTATTTT.

The V and J genes are TRBV10-3 and TRBJ2-5; the D gene is possibly TRBD1 (6 bases). Germline V CDR1 and CDR2: ENHRY, SYGVKD. V lost 2 bases to trimming and J lost 5 bases, with 12 bases between them. This CDR3 region has 14 residues. The chain's CDR3 is CAISEEGDRETQYF. Here the CDR3 DNA reads TGTGCCATCAGTGAGGAGGGGGATCGGGAGACCCAGTACTTC.

This sequence joins TRBV19 and TRBJ2-5, with 11 bases matching TRBD1. With 5 bases clipped from V and 3 bases from J, the junction kept 5 bases outside the gene matches. The CDR3 runs to 15 residues. Germline V gene sequence: CDR1 LNHDA, CDR2 SQIVND (reference sequence). Here the CDR3 reads CASSRTGGREETQYF. The CDR3 coding sequence is TGTGCCAGTAGTCGGACAGGGGGCCGGGAAGAGACCCAGTACTTC.

V gene TRBV5-6 combines with J gene TRBJ1-5; weak D call: TRBD1 (5 bases). The length of the CDR3 is 14 residues. Trimming removed 0 bases from V and 4 bases from J, with 8 bases in between. Germline-derived CDR1 and CDR2 are SGHDT and YYEEEE. The CDR3 reads CASSLGQTNQPQHF. The CDR3 region has the DNA TGTGCCAGCAGCTTGGGACAGACAAATCAGCCCCAGCATTTT.